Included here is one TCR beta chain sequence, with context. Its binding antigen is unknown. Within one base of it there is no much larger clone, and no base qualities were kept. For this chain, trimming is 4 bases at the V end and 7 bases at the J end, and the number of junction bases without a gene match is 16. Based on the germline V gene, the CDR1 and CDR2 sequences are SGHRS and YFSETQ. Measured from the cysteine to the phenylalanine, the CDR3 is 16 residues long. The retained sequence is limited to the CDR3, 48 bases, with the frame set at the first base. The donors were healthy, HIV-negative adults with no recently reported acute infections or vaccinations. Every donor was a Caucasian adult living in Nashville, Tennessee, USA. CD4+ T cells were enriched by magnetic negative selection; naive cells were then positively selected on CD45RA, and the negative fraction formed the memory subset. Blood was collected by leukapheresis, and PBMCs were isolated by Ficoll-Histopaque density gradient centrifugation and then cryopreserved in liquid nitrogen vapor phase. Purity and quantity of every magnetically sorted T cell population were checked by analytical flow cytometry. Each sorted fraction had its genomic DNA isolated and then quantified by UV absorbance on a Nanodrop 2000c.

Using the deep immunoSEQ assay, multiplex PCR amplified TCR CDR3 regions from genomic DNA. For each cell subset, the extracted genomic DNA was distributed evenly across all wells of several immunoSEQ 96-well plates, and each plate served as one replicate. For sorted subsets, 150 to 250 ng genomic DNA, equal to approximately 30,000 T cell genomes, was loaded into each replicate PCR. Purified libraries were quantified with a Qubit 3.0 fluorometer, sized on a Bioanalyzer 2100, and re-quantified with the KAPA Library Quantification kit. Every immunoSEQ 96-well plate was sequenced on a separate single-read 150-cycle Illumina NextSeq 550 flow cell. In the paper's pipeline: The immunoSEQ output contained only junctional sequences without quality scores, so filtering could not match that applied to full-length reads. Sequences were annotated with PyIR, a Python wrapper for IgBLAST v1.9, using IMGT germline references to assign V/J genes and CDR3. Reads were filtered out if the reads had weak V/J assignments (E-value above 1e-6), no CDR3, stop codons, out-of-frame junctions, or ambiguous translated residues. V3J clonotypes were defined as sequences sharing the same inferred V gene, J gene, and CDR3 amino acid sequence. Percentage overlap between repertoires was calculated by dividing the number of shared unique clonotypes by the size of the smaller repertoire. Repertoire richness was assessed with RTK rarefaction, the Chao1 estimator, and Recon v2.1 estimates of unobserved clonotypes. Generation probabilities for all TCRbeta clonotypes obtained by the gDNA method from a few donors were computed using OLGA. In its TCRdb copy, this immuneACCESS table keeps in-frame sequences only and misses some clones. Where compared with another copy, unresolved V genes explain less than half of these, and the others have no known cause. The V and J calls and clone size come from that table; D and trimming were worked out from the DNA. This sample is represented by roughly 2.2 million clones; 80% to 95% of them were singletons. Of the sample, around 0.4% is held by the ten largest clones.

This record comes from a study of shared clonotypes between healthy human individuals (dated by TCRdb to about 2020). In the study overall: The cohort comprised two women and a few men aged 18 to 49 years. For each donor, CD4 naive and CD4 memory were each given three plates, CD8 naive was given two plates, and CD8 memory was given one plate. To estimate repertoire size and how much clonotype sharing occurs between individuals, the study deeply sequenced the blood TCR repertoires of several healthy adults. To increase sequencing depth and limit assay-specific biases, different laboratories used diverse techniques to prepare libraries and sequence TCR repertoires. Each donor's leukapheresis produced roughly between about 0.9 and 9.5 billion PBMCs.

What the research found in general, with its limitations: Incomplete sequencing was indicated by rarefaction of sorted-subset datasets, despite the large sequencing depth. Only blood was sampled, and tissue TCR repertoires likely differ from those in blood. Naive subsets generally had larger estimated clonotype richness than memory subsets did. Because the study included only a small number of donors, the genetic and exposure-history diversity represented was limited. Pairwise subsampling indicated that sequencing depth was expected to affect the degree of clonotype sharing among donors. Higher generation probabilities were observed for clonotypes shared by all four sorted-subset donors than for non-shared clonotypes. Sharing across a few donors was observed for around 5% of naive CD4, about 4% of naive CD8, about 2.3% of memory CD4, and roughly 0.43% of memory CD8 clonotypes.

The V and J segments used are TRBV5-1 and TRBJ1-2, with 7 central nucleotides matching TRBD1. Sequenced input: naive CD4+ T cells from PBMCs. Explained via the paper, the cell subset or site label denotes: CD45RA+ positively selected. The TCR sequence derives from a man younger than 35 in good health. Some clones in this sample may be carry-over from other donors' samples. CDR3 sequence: CASSQTVMNRGSGYTF. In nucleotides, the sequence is TGCGCCAGCAGCCAGACGGTGATGAACAGGGGTTCTGGCTACACCTTC.